Presented here are 10 T cell receptor beta chains from one specimen sequenced in a study of CXCR4 blockade with PD-1 therapy in pancreatic cancer. Clones were sequenced by immunoSEQ multiplex PCR, and TCRdb holds only the in-frame ones, with some missing. The table includes about 2,400 clones, around 38% detected once. The sample taken for sequencing was tumor tissue. Receptor source: a human donor with pancreatic ductal adenocarcinoma.

This chain joins TRBV19 and TRBJ1-5, with TRBD1 matching over 7 bases. The germline V gene encodes CDR1 LNHDA and CDR2 SQIVND (reference sequence). J lost 5 bases, V lost 4 bases, and 5 bases had no gene match. This CDR3 spans 14 amino acids. Here the CDR3 DNA reads TGTGCCAGTAGTAGGGACAGTGTTTATCAGCCCCAGCATTTT. This codes for CASSRDSVYQPQHF. Drawing the rest from reference TRBV19 and TRBJ1-5, the complete variable domain is DGGITQSPKYLFRKEGQNVTLSCEQNLNHDAMYWYRQDPGQGLRLIYYSQIVNDFQKGDIAEGYSVSREKKESFPLTVTSAQKNPTAFYLCASSRDSVYQPQHFGDGTRLSIL.

The V and J genes are TRBV6-7 and TRBJ2-1; D call uncertain. TRBV6-7 is known as an ORF, though its function is uncertain. The CDR3 spans 11 residues. V was cut by 4 bases and J by 7 bases, with 5 bases left in between. The CDR3 here is CASSFLNEQFF. CDR3 nucleotides: TGTGCCAGCAGTTTTCTAAATGAGCAGTTCTTC.

This clone came up a few times. The chain combines TRBV30 with TRBJ1-1, with a possible D match to TRBD1 (6 bases). Between the trimmed V and J ends, which lost 0 bases and 3 bases, there was a span of 11 bases. The CDR3 loop spans 14 amino acids. Per the germline V gene, CDR1 is GTSNPN and CDR2 is SVGIG (reference sequence). The CDR3 sequence: CAWSVGGAYTEAFF. CDR3 DNA sequence: TGTGCCTGGAGTGTTGGGGGCGCGTACACTGAAGCTTTCTTT.

This clone was found a few times. The chain carries TRBV11-3 and TRBJ2-7, with a possible D match to TRBD1 (6 bases). CDR1 and CDR2 (germline): SGHNT, YENEEA. CDR3 size: 14 residues. V was trimmed by 5 bases and J by 3 bases, leaving 14 bases between them. This CDR3 reads CASSGTGTSYEQYF. CDR3 in DNA: TGTGCCAGCAGCGGGACCGGGACAAGCTACGAGCAGTACTTC.

This sequence joins TRBV14 and TRBJ1-2; D perhaps matches TRBD1 (5 bases). This CDR3 is 13 amino acids long. With 4 bases removed from V and 8 bases from J, the gap between germline ends came to 14 bases. Germline V gene lookup returns CDR1 SGHDN and CDR2 FVKESK. CDR3 sequence: CASSPGTTGGYTF. DNA for the CDR3: TGTGCCAGCAGCCCCGGGACCACGGGGGGCTACACCTTC.

This clone was recorded a few times. The chain combines TRBV18 with TRBJ2-7; D possibly uses TRBD1 or TRBD2 (5 bases each). The CDR3 is 14 amino acids. V lost 3 bases and J 4 bases, leaving 13 bases between the germline ends. The germline V gene has CDR1 KGHSH and CDR2 LQKENI. CDR3: CASSPESGSYEQYV. The CDR3, as DNA: TGTGCCAGCTCACCGGAATCAGGGAGTTACGAGCAGTACGTC.

In this sample, this clone is medium-sized (0.01 to 0.1%). The V call is TRBV9, the J call TRBJ2-2; 7 nucleotides line up with TRBD2. Germline lookup yields CDR1 SGDLS and CDR2 YYNGEE. J was trimmed by 7 bases and V by 6 bases; bases with no gene match: 12. The CDR3 is 15 residues long. CDR3 amino acids: CASTKLASGSGELFF. The CDR3 DNA reads TGTGCCAGCACGAAACTAGCGTCAGGTAGCGGGGAGCTGTTTTTT.

This clone was counted once. The chain joins TRBV29-1 to TRBJ2-3; TRBD1 agrees at 8 bases. There are 12 residues in the CDR3. V gave up 7 bases and J gave up 9 bases; unmatched junction bases: 9. Looked up from germline, CDR1 is SQVTM and CDR2 is ANQGSEA. In DNA, the CDR3 is TGCAGCGCCGAGGACAGGGCCCTAACGCAGTATTTT. Encoded protein: CSAEDRALTQYF.

The chain joins TRBV5-1 to TRBJ2-3, with 13 bases lining up with TRBD2. Germline V gene data show CDR1 as SGHRS and CDR2 as YFSETQ. The CDR3 spans 17 residues. With V trimmed by 2 bases and J by 2 bases, 5 bases remained unmatched. As DNA, the CDR3 is TGCGCCAGCAGCTTCGGACTAGCGGGAGACTTCACAGATACGCAGTATTTT. It encodes CASSFGLAGDFTDTQYF. The variable domain in full, with the rest retrieved from reference TRBV5-1 and TRBJ2-3, is KAGVTQTPRYLIKTRGQQVTLSCSPISGHRSVSWYQQTPGQGLQFLFEYFSETQRNKGNFPGRFSGRQFSNSRSEMNVSTLELGDSALYLCASSFGLAGDFTDTQYFGPGTRLTVL.

The CDR3 reads CASSPTDRGYGYTF. The CDR3, as DNA: TGTGCCAGTAGCCCGACCGACAGGGGCTATGGCTACACCTTC. The gene calls are TRBV19 and TRBJ1-2; TRBD1 agrees at 8 bases. CDR3 size: 14 residues. V lost 6 bases to trimming and J lost 4 bases; unmatched junction nucleotides: 7. CDR1 LNHDA and CDR2 SQIVND come from the germline V gene (reference sequence).